One and the same sample provided the 21 T cell receptor beta chains below, sequenced in a study of cytomegalovirus exposure and HLA in healthy donors. The PCR was carried out with 60 Vbeta primers and 13 Jbeta primers. Generated by immunoSEQ multiplex PCR, the TCRdb table keeps only in-frame clones and is missing some. The sample consists of fewer than 150,000 clones, about 78% of them appearing once. Sample: PBMCs. The origin of the receptors is a middle-aged man in good health and CMV-seronegative.

The chain combines TRBV5-1 with TRBJ2-7; 9 nucleotides match TRBD2. The CDR3 is 13 amino acids. V shed 8 bases, J shed 2 bases, and the junction held 5 bases outside the gene matches. CDR1 is SGHRS and CDR2 is YFSETQ in the germline V gene. The CDR3 spells CASGAGGTYEQYF. The CDR3 nucleotides read TGCGCCAGTGGAGCGGGAGGTACCTACGAGCAGTACTTC.

This clone occurred once. This chain connects TRBV5-4 to TRBJ2-5; tentative D call: TRBD1 (6 bases). CDR1 SGHNT and CDR2 YYREEE come from the germline V gene (reference sequence). V gave up 3 bases and J gave up 5 bases, with 14 bases separating them. The CDR3 is 14 amino acids. CDR3 protein: CASSSKGEGETQYF. DNA of the CDR3: TGTGCCAGCAGCTCGAAGGGGGAAGGGGAGACCCAGTACTTC.

The CDR3 nucleotides are TGTGCCAGCAGTTCCATAGCGGGGTCCTACAATGAGCAGTTCTTC. This encodes CASSSIAGSYNEQFF. V usage is TRBV28 and J usage is TRBJ2-1; 8 bases agree with TRBD2. Per germline, CDR1 MDHEN and CDR2 SYDVKM. CDR3 length: 15 amino acids. Losses at the gene ends were 4 bases for V and 1 base for J; bases not matched to a gene: 3. The variable domain in full, completed from reference TRBV28 and TRBJ2-1, reads DVKVTQSSRYLVKRTGEKVFLECVQDMDHENMFWYRQDPGLGLRLIYFSYDVKMKEKGDIPEGYSVSREKKERFSLILESASTNQTSMYLCASSSIAGSYNEQFFGPGTRLTVL.

This chain joins TRBV5-1 and TRBJ1-1, with D tentatively TRBD1 (5 bases). Germline-derived CDR1 and CDR2 are SGHRS and YFSETQ. CDR3 length equals 14 residues. V gave up 4 bases and J gave up 6 bases, with 16 bases separating them. The CDR3 region is CASSPGRGGPEAFF. The CDR3, as DNA: TGCGCCAGCAGCCCGGGTAGGGGTGGACCTGAAGCTTTCTTT.

The chain joins TRBV28 to TRBJ2-5; 7 bases map to TRBD1. TRBJ2-7 explains the end of the DNA better; the J call may be wrong. The CDR3 has 13 amino acids. Germline CDR1 reads MDHEN; CDR2 reads SYDVKM. The CDR3 spells CASTTQGPYEQYF. The CDR3 DNA reads TGTGCCAGCACGACACAGGGGCCCTACGAGCAGTACTTC.

The chain recombines TRBV5-1 with TRBJ2-1; 8 bases map to TRBD2. CDR1 and CDR2 from the germline V gene are SGHRS and YFSETQ. After removal of 4 bases from V and 7 bases from J, the junction contained 13 bases not matched to a gene. This CDR3 region has 16 residues. The CDR3 reads CASSPEVPGGNNEQFF. CDR3 bases: TGCGCCAGCAGCCCGGAGGTACCGGGAGGGAATAATGAGCAGTTCTTC.

This rearrangement joins TRBV14 to TRBJ2-2; TRBD2 might be the D (6 bases). Germline CDR1 is SGHDN and CDR2 is FVKESK. This CDR3 contains 16 residues. The ends were cut back, 0 bases at V and 5 bases at J, with 13 bases in the middle. CDR3 sequence: CASSQDLRLETGELFF. CDR3 sequence (DNA): TGTGCCAGCAGCCAAGATTTGAGACTAGAAACCGGGGAGCTGTTTTTT.

V is TRBV20-1 and J is TRBJ2-7, with a tentative D call TRBD1 (5 bases). This CDR3 region has 11 residues. V dropped 7 bases and J dropped 4 bases, with 11 bases sitting between them. Germline V CDR1 and CDR2: DFQATT, SNEGSKA (reference sequence). CDR3 coding DNA: TGCAGTGGAGTACAGGAATACGAGCAGTACTTC. This translates into CSGVQEYEQYF.

The chain uses TRBV5-1 and TRBJ2-1; D is perhaps TRBD2 (6 bases). This CDR3 has 14 residues. Germline V gene lookup returns CDR1 SGHRS and CDR2 YFSETQ. The V end was cut by 4 bases, the J end by 8 bases, with 16 bases between. The DNA for the CDR3 is TGCGCCAGCAGCGACTCCGGGACTGAGGATGAGCAGTTCTTC. This sequence encodes CASSDSGTEDEQFF. Full variable domain (outside the CDR3, taken from reference TRBV5-1 and TRBJ2-1): KAGVTQTPRYLIKTRGQQVTLSCSPISGHRSVSWYQQTPGQGLQFLFEYFSETQRNKGNFPGRFSGRQFSNSRSEMNVSTLELGDSALYLCASSDSGTEDEQFFGPGTRLTVL.

The V call is TRBV7-7, the J call TRBJ2-7; TRBD2 agrees at 9 bases. Germline CDR1 is SSHAT and CDR2 is FNYEAQ (reference sequence). This CDR3 region has 15 residues. CDR3 in DNA: TGTGCGTCTGTCGGCCCGACTAGCGGATTATACGAGCAGTACTTC. This gives the protein CASVGPTSGLYEQYF.

The chain couples TRBV25-1 to TRBJ2-5; 8 bases are a match to TRBD1. The CDR3 has 16 residues. Germline assignment: CDR1 MGHDK and CDR2 SYGVNS. V shed 5 bases, J shed 4 bases, and the junction held 12 bases outside the gene matches. This CDR3 is CASSPDRATRGETQYF. The CDR3, as DNA: TGTGCCAGCAGTCCGGACAGGGCGACTAGGGGAGAGACCCAGTACTTC.

The chain has TRBV11-1 and TRBJ2-7; unclear D gene. CDR3 length: 12 amino acids. V was trimmed by 5 bases and J by 3 bases, leaving 8 bases between them. The germline V gene has CDR1 SGHAT and CDR2 FQDESV (reference sequence). The CDR3 bases are TGTGCCAGCAGCCCCTATAACTACGAGCAGTACTTC. It is translated as CASSPYNYEQYF.

The gene calls are TRBV5-4 and TRBJ2-1; the match to TRBD2 covers 14 bases. This CDR3 comprises 19 residues. Germline V gene sequence: CDR1 SGHNT, CDR2 YYREEE (reference sequence). Trimming removed 4 bases from V and 2 bases from J; junction bases left unmatched: 11. The CDR3 DNA reads as TGTGCCAGCAGCCGGAGAGGGACTAGCGGGAGTGGGACCTACAATGAGCAGTTCTTC. As protein: CASSRRGTSGSGTYNEQFF.

The chain carries TRBV6-5 and TRBJ2-5; D is ambiguous. The V gene lost 5 bases and the J gene lost 3 bases, with 4 bases spanning the gap. The germline CDR1 and CDR2 sequences are MNHEY and SVGAGI. CDR3 length: 11 amino acids. The DNA for the CDR3 is TGTGCCAGCAGTCGTAAAGAGACCCAGTACTTC. Residues: CASSRKETQYF.

The genes are TRBV9 and TRBJ1-4; D unclear. The CDR3 length is 14 residues. Germline V gene sequence: CDR1 SGDLS, CDR2 YYNGEE. The V end lost 0 bases, the J end lost 8 bases, and 11 bases lay between the germline ends. The CDR3 coding sequence is TGTGCCAGCAGCGTAGGGACCGCGGGGGAAAAACTGTTTTTT. It translates to CASSVGTAGEKLFF.

This clone was detected only once. The CDR3 sequence is CASSSGDRPYEQYF. Written as DNA, the CDR3 is TGCGCCAGCAGCTCGGGGGACAGGCCCTACGAGCAGTACTTC. This rearrangement joins TRBV5-1 to TRBJ2-7; 8 bases are a match to TRBD1. The V gene's germline CDR1 is SGHRS and CDR2 YFSETQ. V shed 3 bases, J shed 2 bases, and the junction held 4 bases outside the gene matches. The CDR3 consists of 14 residues.

This chain links TRBV5-4 with TRBJ2-3, with D maybe TRBD2 (5 bases). The CDR3 has 17 residues. V lost 4 bases and J 1 base, leaving 19 bases between the germline ends. Germline CDR1 SGHNT, CDR2 YYREEE (reference sequence). The CDR3 coding sequence is TGTGCCAGCAGCACACCATGGGGAGCGGCTGGCACAGATACGCAGTATTTT. Translated, it gives CASSTPWGAAGTDTQYF.

The sample holds a few counts of this clone. The chain carries TRBV6-6 and TRBJ2-1; TRBD2 is a possible D gene (5 bases). CDR1 MNHNY and CDR2 SVGAGI come from the germline V gene (reference sequence). With 6 bases removed from V and 0 bases from J, the gap between germline ends came to 12 bases. The CDR3 spans 15 residues. The CDR3 DNA follows: TGTGCCAGCAGCTCCCTAGGGAGCTCCTACAATGAGCAGTTCTTC. Translating gives CASSSLGSSYNEQFF.

This chain uses TRBV7-2 with TRBJ1-4; 10 bases match TRBD1. This CDR3 contains 15 residues. Germline loops: CDR1 SGHTA, CDR2 FQGNSA. V lost 5 bases and J lost 7; bases outside the gene matches: 7. The CDR3 sequence: CASSRYRDRGEKLFF. In DNA form, the CDR3 reads TGTGCCAGCAGCAGATACCGGGACAGGGGTGAAAAACTGTTTTTT.

This clone was counted only a few times. V usage is TRBV28 and J usage is TRBJ2-7; D is possibly TRBD2 (5 bases). The germline V and J ends were trimmed by 10 bases and 4 bases, with 8 bases remaining between them. Looked up from germline, CDR1 is MDHEN and CDR2 is SYDVKM. The CDR3 runs 10 residues. CDR3 sequence (DNA): TGTGCCACGAGCGGATACGAGCAGTACTTC. The encoded protein is CATSGYEQYF.

V usage is TRBV30 and J usage is TRBJ1-1; tentative D call: TRBD1 (5 bases). This CDR3 contains 13 residues. V lost 3 bases to trimming and J lost 5 bases, with 13 bases between them. Germline assignment: CDR1 GTSNPN and CDR2 SVGIG (reference sequence). The CDR3 sequence: CAWRDPGLTEAFF. The CDR3, as DNA: TGTGCCTGGAGAGACCCAGGGTTGACTGAAGCTTTCTTT.